Following are 17 T cell receptor beta chains from one sample sequenced in a study of cytomegalovirus exposure and HLA in healthy donors. Vbeta (60) and Jbeta (13) primers were used in the PCR. The protocol was immunoSEQ multiplex PCR, while the TCRdb copy is restricted to in-frame clones and leaves out a portion. The data hold about 140,000 clones, with around three quarters observed a single time. Sample: PBMCs. These receptor sequences come from a man aged 40-55 years in good health and CMV-seronegative.

The rearrangement uses TRBV5-4 and TRBJ2-1, with 12 bases that match TRBD2. Trimming at V came to 2 bases and at J to 10 bases, leaving 4 bases not matched to a gene. The germline V gene encodes CDR1 SGHNT and CDR2 YYREEE (reference sequence). The CDR3 extends over 14 amino acids. CDR3 DNA: TGTGCCAGCAGCTTACGGACTAGCGGGGAAGAGCAGTTCTTC. This gives the protein CASSLRTSGEEQFF.

The rearrangement uses TRBV21-1 and TRBJ2-7; the D segment call TRBD1 is taken from the table without a DNA check. TRBV21-1 is a pseudogene. The CDR3 sequence is 17 residues long. As DNA, the CDR3 is TGTGCCAGCAGCCCACGAAGCCGGGACAGGAGTTCCTACGAGCAGTACTTC. Its translation is CASSPRSRDRSSYEQYF.

The gene calls are TRBV20-1 and TRBJ2-7; D not certain. The V and J ends lost 3 bases and 3 bases respectively, with 3 bases between them. The germline V gene has CDR1 DFQATT and CDR2 SNEGSKA (reference sequence). This CDR3 is built from 10 residues. The CDR3 sequence: CSASLYEQYF. The CDR3 DNA sequence: TGCAGTGCTAGTCTCTACGAGCAGTACTTC.

The V call is TRBV9, the J call TRBJ2-5; 7 positions match TRBD2. This CDR3 is built from 14 residues. Per the germline V gene, CDR1 is SGDLS and CDR2 is YYNGEE. The V segment lost 0 bases and the J segment 1 base; nucleotides outside the gene matches: 0. Written as DNA, the CDR3 is TGTGCCAGCAGCGTAGGACTAGCCCAAGAGACCCAGTACTTC. Amino acid sequence: CASSVGLAQETQYF. Filled out from reference TRBV9 and TRBJ2-5, the complete variable domain reads DSGVTQTPKHLITATGQRVTLRCSPRSGDLSVYWYQQSLDQGLQFLIQYYNGEERAKGNILERFSAQQFPDLHSELNLSSLELGDSALYFCASSVGLAQETQYFGPGTRLLVL.

The chain carries TRBV29-1 and TRBJ1-1, with 7 bases that match TRBD1. Unmatched junction bases numbered 7, after V lost 6 bases and J lost 3 bases. The CDR3 has 13 amino acids. Germline lookup yields CDR1 SQVTM and CDR2 ANQGSEA. In nucleotides, the CDR3 is TGCAGCGTGAACAGGGGTAAGGACACTGAAGCTTTCTTT. Residues: CSVNRGKDTEAFF.

The chain uses TRBV25-1 and TRBJ2-7, with 14 bases matching TRBD2. The CDR3 loop spans 16 amino acids. Trimming removed 5 bases from V and 7 bases from J; junction bases left unmatched: 10. CDR1 MGHDK and CDR2 SYGVNS come from the germline V gene. In nucleotides, the CDR3 is TGTGCCAGCAGTAAGCCGGGACTAGCGGGAGACGGTGAGCAGTACTTC. Translated: CASSKPGLAGDGEQYF.

This clone was picked up a small number of times. The rearrangement joins TRBV25-1 to TRBJ1-1; D possibly corresponds to TRBD1 (5 bases). Germline V gene data show CDR1 as MGHDK and CDR2 as SYGVNS. The CDR3 spans 13 residues. Trimming left V 6 bases short and J 1 base short, with 9 bases between. CDR3 protein: CASRHTGNTEAFF. CDR3 nucleotide sequence: TGTGCCAGCAGGCACACAGGGAACACTGAAGCTTTCTTT.

This chain uses TRBV7-2 with TRBJ2-7; D is ambiguous. Trimming cost V 1 base and J 2 bases, with 6 bases left between them. The CDR3 spans 13 residues. Germline-derived CDR1 and CDR2 are SGHTA and FQGNSA. The CDR3 nucleotides read TGTGCCAGCAGCTTAGGCAGAACCTACGAGCAGTACTTC. Its translation is CASSLGRTYEQYF.

The rearrangement links TRBV2 to TRBJ2-3; D is possibly TRBD1 (6 bases). The CDR3 consists of 13 residues. Germline-derived CDR1 and CDR2 are SNHLY and FYNNEI. The V end lost 4 bases, the J end lost 6 bases, and 11 bases lay between the germline ends. DNA of the CDR3: TGTGCCAGCAGTGTACAGGGAGCCGATACGCAGTATTTT. As protein: CASSVQGADTQYF.

This clone turned up a few times. The chain recombines TRBV2 with TRBJ2-3; possible D gene TRBD2, 6 bases. This CDR3 has 16 residues. From germline, CDR1 is SNHLY and CDR2 FYNNEI. The V end was cut by 2 bases, the J end by 2 bases, with 14 bases between. This CDR3 reads CASSELASSFTDTQYF. Written as DNA, the CDR3 is TGTGCCAGCAGTGAACTAGCGAGCTCATTCACAGATACGCAGTATTTT.

The chain combines TRBV6-5 with TRBJ1-6, with D hard to call. Germline lookup yields CDR1 MNHEY and CDR2 SVGAGI. CDR3 length: 16 amino acids. Trimming cost V 2 bases and J 4 bases, with 12 bases left between them. CDR3 sequence (DNA): TGTGCCAGCAGTTACGGGCAACCTGGTTATAATTCACCCCTCCACTTT. Amino acid sequence: CASSYGQPGYNSPLHF.

The DNA for the CDR3 is TGTGCCAGCAGCTTGGGCGGGCGCGGAGGCAATGAGCAGTTCTTC. Protein sequence: CASSLGGRGGNEQFF. This chain links TRBV5-6 with TRBJ2-1, with a weak D call TRBD2 (5 bases). V was shortened by 0 bases and J by 6 bases, with 13 bases between the two germline ends. The V gene's germline CDR1 is SGHDT and CDR2 YYEEEE. CDR3 length equals 15 residues.

The chain uses TRBV10-2 and TRBJ1-5; D call uncertain. V was trimmed by 0 bases and J by 0 bases, leaving 12 bases between them. This CDR3 has 17 residues. The V gene's germline CDR1 is WSHSY and CDR2 SAAADI. In nucleotides, the CDR3 is TGCGCCAGCAGTGAGTCGGGAGGAGCCTATAGCAATCAGCCCCAGCATTTT. As protein: CASSESGGAYSNQPQHF.

This clone was detected a few times. This same CDR3 is encoded by further DNA sequences in the sample. The chain couples TRBV5-1 to TRBJ2-5, with D uncertain. Per germline, CDR1 SGHRS and CDR2 YFSETQ. The CDR3 sequence is 11 residues long. Trimming stripped 1 base from V and 5 bases from J, with 3 bases between. The DNA of the CDR3 is TGCGCCAGCAGCTTGCGGGAGACCCAGTACTTC. This encodes CASSLRETQYF.

The J gene is TRBJ2-5, the V gene TRBV5-1; TRBD2 might be the D (6 bases). The length of the CDR3 is 13 residues. Trimming stripped 1 base from V and 7 bases from J, with 11 bases between. CDR1 and CDR2 (germline): SGHRS, YFSETQ. DNA of the CDR3: TGCGCCAGCAGCTTGTGGCAGGGAGGGACCCAGTACTTC. Translated: CASSLWQGGTQYF.

V and J are TRBV19 and TRBJ2-5, with 8 bases fitting TRBD2. The V and J ends lost 9 bases and 2 bases, in that order; junction bases with no gene match: 14. The CDR3 is made up of 16 amino acids. Germline CDR1 is LNHDA and CDR2 is SQIVND (reference sequence). CDR3 region: CASSRTAGGLQETQYF. The CDR3 nucleotides are TGTGCCAGCAGTCGAACGGCGGGAGGCCTACAAGAGACCCAGTACTTC.

V is TRBV28 and J is TRBJ1-1; 8 bases agree with TRBD1. Unmatched junction bases numbered 3, after V lost 6 bases and J lost 0 bases. The CDR3 sequence is 14 residues long. Germline V gene sequence: CDR1 MDHEN, CDR2 SYDVKM. The CDR3 loop reads CASRTGGLNTEAFF. CDR3 nucleotides: TGTGCCAGCAGAACAGGGGGGTTGAACACTGAAGCTTTCTTT.